What follows are 5 T cell receptor beta chains derived from one specimen sequenced in a study of early T cells in non-severe SARS-CoV-2 infection. MiXCR, applied by TCRdb to the 5' RACE reads, yields one record per CDR3 protein. The sample carries fewer than 35,000 distinct CDR3 sequences, roughly 6% recorded once. The sequencing input was whole blood. The receptors were gathered from an adult who was a healthcare worker with PCR-confirmed SARS-CoV-2 infection or an uninfected control (not recorded which).

The chain couples TRBV20-1 to TRBJ2-5, with D possibly matching TRBD1 (5 bases). This CDR3 spans 13 amino acids. Germline V gives CDR1 DFQATT, CDR2 SNEGSKA (reference sequence). Trimming removed 3 bases from V and 1 base from J, with 9 bases in between. CDR3: CSARDTIQETQYF. The CDR3 DNA reads as TGCAGTGCTAGGGACACAATCCAAGAGACCCAGTACTTC.

This clonotype was found many times. The chain has TRBV6-4 and TRBJ1-1, with 7 bases matching TRBD1. This CDR3 region has 13 residues. The V gene's germline CDR1 is MRHNA and CDR2 SNTAGT. J gave up 1 base and V 6 bases, and 2 bases lay outside the gene matches. CDR3: CASSRTGNTEAFF. In DNA, the CDR3 is TGTGCCAGCAGCCGGACAGGGAACACTGAAGCTTTCTTT.

In this sample, this clonotype turned up a few times. This chain links TRBV27 with TRBJ1-2; D uncertain. The CDR3 is 15 residues long. Germline-derived CDR1 and CDR2 are MNHEY and SMNVEV (reference sequence). The V gene lost 3 bases and the J gene lost 1 base, with 12 bases spanning the gap. The CDR3 here is CASSFRQPINYGYTF. CDR3 bases: TGTGCCAGCAGTTTTAGACAACCGATTAACTATGGCTACACCTTC.

At least ten counts were recorded for this clonotype. The V gene is TRBV20-1, the J gene TRBJ2-1, with 8 bases matching TRBD2. Germline lookup yields CDR1 DFQATT and CDR2 SNEGSKA (reference sequence). The CDR3 extends over 16 amino acids. V lost 5 bases to trimming and J lost 8 bases; unmatched junction nucleotides: 17. DNA of the CDR3: TGCAGTGCTCCCCCCCGAGCGGGAGCCATCTTGGATGAGCAGTTCTTC. Translation gives CSAPPRAGAILDEQFF.

This clonotype was seen ten or more times. The chain joins TRBV18 to TRBJ2-2; D is undetermined. Trimming removed 1 base at V and 5 bases at J, with 5 bases between. The CDR3 runs 13 residues. CDR1 and CDR2 (germline): KGHSH, LQKENI. The CDR3 bases are TGTGCCAGCTCACCACTCAAAACCGGGGAGCTGTTTTTT. As protein: CASSPLKTGELFF.